The entry below gives a single T cell receptor (beta chain) sequence along with its context. V lost 2 bases to trimming and J lost 5 bases, with 24 bases between them. Germline V gives CDR1 MNHEY, CDR2 SMNVEV (reference sequence). This CDR3 spans 18 amino acids. Source study methods: Estimation of nucleated cell counts relied on the amplification of reference gene primers. Method: immunoSEQ multiplex PCR; TCRdb's copy keeps in-frame clones and lacks some. Clonal size and the V and J genes are those of that table, whereas D and trimming came from the DNA. The table has about 370,000 clones, about 89% seen once. The data are from a study of blood T cell repertoires in COVID-19.

This chain uses TRBV27 with TRBJ1-2, with D perhaps matching TRBD1 (6 bases). Sequenced material: peripheral blood. This TCR was recovered from a woman in her thirties with COVID-19, enrolled during active disease. The CDR3 DNA reads as TGTGCCAGCAGTTTAGTACAGGGCGCGCCAAAGCCCGAATATGGCTACACCTTC. Translation: CASSLVQGAPKPEYGYTF.